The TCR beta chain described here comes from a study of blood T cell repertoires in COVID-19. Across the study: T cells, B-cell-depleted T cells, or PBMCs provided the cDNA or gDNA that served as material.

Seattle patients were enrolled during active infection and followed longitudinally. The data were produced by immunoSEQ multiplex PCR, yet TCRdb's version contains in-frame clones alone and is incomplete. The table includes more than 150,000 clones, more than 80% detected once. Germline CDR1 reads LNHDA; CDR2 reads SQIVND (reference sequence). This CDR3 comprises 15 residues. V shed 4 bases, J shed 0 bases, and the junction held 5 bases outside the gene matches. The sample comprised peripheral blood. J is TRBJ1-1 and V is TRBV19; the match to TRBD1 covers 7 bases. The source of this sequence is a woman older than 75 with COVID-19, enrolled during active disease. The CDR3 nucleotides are TGTGCCAGTAGTAAGACAGGGCCCATGAACACTGAAGCTTTCTTT. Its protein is CASSKTGPMNTEAFF.